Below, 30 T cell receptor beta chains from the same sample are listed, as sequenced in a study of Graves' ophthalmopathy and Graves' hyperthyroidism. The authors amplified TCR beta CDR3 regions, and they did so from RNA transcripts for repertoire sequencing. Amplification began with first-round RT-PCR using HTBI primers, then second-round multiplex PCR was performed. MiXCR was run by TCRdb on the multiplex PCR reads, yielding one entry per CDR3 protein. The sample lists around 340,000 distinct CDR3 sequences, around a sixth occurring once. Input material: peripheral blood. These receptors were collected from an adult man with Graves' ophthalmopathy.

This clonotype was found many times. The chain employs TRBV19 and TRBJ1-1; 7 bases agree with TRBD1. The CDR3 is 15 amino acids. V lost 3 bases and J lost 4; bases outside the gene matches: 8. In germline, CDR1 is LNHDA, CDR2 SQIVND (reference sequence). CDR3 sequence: CASSITGVMRTEAFF. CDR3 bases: TGTGCCAGTAGTATCACAGGGGTTATGCGCACTGAAGCTTTCTTT.

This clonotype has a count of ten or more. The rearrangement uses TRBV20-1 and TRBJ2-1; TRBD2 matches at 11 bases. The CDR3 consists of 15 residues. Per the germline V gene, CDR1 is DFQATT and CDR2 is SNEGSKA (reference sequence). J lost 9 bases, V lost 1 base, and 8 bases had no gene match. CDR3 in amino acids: CSARVPSGRNGEQFF. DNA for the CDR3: TGCAGTGCTAGAGTGCCTAGCGGGAGGAATGGTGAGCAGTTCTTC.

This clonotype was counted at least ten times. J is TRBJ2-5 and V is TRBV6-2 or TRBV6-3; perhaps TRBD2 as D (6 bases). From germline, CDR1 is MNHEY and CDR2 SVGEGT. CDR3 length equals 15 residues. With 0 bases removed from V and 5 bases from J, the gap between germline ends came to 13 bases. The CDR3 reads CASSYSDGGRETQYF. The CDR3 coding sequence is TGTGCCAGCAGTTACTCGGACGGGGGTAGGGAGACCCAGTACTTC.

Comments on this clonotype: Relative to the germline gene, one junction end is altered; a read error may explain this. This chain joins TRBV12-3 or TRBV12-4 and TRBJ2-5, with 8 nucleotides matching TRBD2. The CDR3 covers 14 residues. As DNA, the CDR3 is TGTGCCAGCAGATTAGCGGGATCTTGGGAGACTCAGTACTTC. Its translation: CASRLAGSWETQYF.

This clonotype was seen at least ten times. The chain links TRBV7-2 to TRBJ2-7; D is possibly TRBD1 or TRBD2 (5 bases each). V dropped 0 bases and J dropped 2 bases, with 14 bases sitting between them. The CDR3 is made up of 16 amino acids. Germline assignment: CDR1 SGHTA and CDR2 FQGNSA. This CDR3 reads CASSLAAGTVTYEQYF. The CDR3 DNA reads TGTGCCAGCAGCTTAGCAGCCGGGACGGTAACCTACGAGCAGTACTTC.

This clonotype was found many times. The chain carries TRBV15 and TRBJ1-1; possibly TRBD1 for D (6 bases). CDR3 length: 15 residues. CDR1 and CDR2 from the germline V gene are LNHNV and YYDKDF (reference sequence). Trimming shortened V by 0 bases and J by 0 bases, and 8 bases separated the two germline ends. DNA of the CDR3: TGTGCCACCAGCAGAGACGGACAGCTGAACACTGAAGCTTTCTTT. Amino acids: CATSRDGQLNTEAFF.

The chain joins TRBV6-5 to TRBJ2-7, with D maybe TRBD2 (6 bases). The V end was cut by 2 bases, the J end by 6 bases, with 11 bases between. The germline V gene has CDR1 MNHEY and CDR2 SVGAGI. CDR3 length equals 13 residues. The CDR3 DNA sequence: TGTGCCAGCAGTTACGGGGGACTGGCCGAGCAGTACTTC. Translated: CASSYGGLAEQYF.

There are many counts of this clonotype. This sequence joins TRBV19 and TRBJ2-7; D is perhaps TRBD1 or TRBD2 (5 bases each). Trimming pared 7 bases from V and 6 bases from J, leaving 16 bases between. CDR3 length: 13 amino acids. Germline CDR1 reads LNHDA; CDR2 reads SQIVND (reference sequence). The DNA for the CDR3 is TGTGCCAGTACCCCCTGGGGCGGAGGCGAGCAGTACTTC. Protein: CASTPWGGGEQYF.

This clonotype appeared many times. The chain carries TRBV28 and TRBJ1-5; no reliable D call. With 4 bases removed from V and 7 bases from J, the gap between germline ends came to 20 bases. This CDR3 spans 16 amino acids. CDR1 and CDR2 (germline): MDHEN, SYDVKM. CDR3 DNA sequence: TGTGCCAGCAGTTCCCCTCGACACGCCGAGAGGCAGCCCCAGCATTTT. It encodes CASSSPRHAERQPQHF.

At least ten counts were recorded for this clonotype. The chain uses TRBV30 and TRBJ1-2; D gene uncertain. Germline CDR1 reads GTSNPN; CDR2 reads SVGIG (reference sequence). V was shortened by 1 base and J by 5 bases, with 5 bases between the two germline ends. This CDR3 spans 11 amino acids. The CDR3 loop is CAWSGKYGYTF. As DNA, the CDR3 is TGTGCCTGGAGTGGAAAATATGGCTACACCTTC.

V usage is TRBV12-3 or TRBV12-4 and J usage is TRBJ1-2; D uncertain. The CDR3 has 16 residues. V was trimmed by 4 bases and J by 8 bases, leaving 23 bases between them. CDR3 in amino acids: CASSSGWSAKSGGYTF. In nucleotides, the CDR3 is TGTGCCAGCAGTTCGGGCTGGAGCGCTAAATCCGGCGGCTACACCTTC.

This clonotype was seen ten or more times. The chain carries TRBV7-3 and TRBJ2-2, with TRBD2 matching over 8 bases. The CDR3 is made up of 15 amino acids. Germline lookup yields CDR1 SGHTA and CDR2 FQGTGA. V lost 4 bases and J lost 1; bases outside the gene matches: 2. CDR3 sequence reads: CASSSAGENTGELFF. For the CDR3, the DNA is TGTGCCAGCAGCTCAGCGGGAGAGAACACCGGGGAGCTGTTTTTT.

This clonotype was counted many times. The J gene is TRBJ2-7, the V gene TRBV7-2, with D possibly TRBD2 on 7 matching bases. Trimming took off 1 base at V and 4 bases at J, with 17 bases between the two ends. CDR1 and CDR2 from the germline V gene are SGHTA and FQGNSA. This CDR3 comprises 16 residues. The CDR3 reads CASSLVWGRELYEQYF. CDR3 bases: TGTGCCAGCAGCTTAGTGTGGGGGCGGGAGTTATACGAGCAGTACTTC. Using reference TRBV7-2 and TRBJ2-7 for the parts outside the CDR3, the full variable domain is GAGVSQSPSNKVTEKGKDVELRCDPISGHTALYWYRQSLGQGLEFLIYFQGNSAPDKSGLPSDRFSAERTGGSVSTLTIQRTQQEDSAVYLCASSLVWGRELYEQYFGPGTRLTVT.

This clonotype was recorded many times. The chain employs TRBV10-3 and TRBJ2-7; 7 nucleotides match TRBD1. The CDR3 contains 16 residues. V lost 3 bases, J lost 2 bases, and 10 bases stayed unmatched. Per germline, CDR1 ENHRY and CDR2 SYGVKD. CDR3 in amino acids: CAISDPTGSKTYEQYF. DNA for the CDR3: TGTGCCATCAGTGACCCGACAGGGTCTAAGACCTACGAGCAGTACTTC.

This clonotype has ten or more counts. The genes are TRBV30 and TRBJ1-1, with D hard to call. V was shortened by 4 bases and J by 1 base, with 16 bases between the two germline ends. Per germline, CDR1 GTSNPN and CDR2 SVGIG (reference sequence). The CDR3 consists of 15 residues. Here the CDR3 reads CAWTWIPARNTEAFF. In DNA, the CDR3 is TGTGCCTGGACTTGGATCCCAGCGCGGAACACTGAAGCTTTCTTT.

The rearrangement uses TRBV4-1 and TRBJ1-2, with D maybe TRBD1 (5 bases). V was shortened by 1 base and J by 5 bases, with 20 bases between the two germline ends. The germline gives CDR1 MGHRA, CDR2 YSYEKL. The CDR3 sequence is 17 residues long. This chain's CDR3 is CASSQVQGNSGTYGYTF. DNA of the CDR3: TGCGCCAGCAGCCAAGTCCAGGGCAACTCGGGGACTTATGGCTACACCTTC.

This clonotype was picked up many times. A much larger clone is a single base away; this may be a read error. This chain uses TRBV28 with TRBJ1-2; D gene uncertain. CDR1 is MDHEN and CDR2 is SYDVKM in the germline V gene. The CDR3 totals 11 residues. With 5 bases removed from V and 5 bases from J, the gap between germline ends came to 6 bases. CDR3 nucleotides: TGTGCCAGCAGTCAATATTATGGCTACACCTTC. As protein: CASSQYYGYTF.

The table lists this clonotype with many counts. CDR3 amino acids: CASSGNEAEAFF. The CDR3 DNA is TGTGCCAGCAGTGGGAATGAGGCTGAAGCTTTCTTT. This sequence joins TRBV28 and TRBJ1-1; D is undetermined. Looked up from germline, CDR1 is MDHEN and CDR2 is SYDVKM. V was pared by 5 bases and J by 6 bases, with 10 bases between. The CDR3 loop spans 12 amino acids. Together with reference TRBV28 and TRBJ1-1, the CDR3 gives the full variable domain: DVKVTQSSRYLVKRTGEKVFLECVQDMDHENMFWYRQDPGLGLRLIYFSYDVKMKEKGDIPEGYSVSREKKERFSLILESASTNQTSMYLCASSGNEAEAFFGQGTRLTVV.

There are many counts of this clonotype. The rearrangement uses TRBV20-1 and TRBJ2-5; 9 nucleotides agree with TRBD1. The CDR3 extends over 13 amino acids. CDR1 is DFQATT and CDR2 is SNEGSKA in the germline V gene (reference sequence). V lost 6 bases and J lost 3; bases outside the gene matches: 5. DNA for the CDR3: TGCAGTGCACACGACAGGGGGGAAGAGACCCAGTACTTC. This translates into CSAHDRGEETQYF.

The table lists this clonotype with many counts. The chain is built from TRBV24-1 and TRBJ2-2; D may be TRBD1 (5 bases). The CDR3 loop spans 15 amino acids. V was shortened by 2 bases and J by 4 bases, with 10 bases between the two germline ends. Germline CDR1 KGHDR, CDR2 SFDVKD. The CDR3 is CATSDWGTPTGELFF. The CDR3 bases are TGTGCCACCAGTGATTGGGGCACCCCCACCGGGGAGCTGTTTTTT.

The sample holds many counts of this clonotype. The CDR3, as DNA: TGTGCCAGCACCCAGACAGCATCGGATGGCTACACCTTC. It specifies CASTQTASDGYTF. This chain links TRBV6-2 or TRBV6-3 with TRBJ1-2, with D possibly being TRBD1 (5 bases). The germline gives CDR1 MNHEY, CDR2 SVGEGT. This CDR3 is 13 amino acids long. V was trimmed by 7 bases and J by 6 bases, leaving 15 bases between them.

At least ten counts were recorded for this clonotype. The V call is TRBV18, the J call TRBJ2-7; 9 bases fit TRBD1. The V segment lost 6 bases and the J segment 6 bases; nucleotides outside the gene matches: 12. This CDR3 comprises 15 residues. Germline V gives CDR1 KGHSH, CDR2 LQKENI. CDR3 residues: CASSSPGQGHIEQYF. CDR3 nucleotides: TGTGCCAGCTCGTCTCCGGGACAGGGCCATATCGAGCAGTACTTC.

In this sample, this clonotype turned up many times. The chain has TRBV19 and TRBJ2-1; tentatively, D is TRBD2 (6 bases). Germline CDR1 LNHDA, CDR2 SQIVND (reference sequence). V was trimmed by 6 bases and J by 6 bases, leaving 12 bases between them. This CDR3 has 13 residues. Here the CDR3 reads CASSGSSLNEQFF. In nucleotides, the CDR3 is TGTGCCAGTAGCGGGAGTTCCCTCAATGAGCAGTTCTTC.

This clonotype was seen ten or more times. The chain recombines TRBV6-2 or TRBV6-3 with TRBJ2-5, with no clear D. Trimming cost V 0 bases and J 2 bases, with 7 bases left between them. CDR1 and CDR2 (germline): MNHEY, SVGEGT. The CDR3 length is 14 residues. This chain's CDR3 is CASSYSSQQETQYF. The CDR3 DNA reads TGTGCCAGCAGTTACTCGTCACAGCAAGAGACCCAGTACTTC.

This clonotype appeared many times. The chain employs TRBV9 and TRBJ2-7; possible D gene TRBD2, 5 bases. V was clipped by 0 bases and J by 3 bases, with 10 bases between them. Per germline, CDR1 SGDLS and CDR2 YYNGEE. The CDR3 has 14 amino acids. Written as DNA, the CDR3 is TGTGCCAGCAGCGTAGGATACGGGGACTACGAGCAGTACTTC. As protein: CASSVGYGDYEQYF.

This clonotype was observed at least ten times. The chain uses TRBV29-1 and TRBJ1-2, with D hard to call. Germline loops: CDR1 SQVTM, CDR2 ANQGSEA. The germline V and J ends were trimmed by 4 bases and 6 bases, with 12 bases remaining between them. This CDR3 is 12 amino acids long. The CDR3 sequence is CSVVGQDDGYTF. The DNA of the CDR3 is TGCAGCGTTGTTGGGCAGGATGATGGCTACACCTTC.

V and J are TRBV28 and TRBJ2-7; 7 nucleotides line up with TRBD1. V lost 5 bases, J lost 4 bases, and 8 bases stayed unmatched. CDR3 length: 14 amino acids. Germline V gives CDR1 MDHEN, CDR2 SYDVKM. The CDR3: CASSPGTDGYEQYF. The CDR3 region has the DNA TGTGCCAGCAGTCCCGGGACAGACGGTTACGAGCAGTACTTC.

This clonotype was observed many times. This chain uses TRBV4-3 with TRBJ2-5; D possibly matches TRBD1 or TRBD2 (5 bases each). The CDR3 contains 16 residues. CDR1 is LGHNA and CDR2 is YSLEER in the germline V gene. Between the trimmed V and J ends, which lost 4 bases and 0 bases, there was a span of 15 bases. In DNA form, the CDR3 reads TGCGCCAGCAGCCCAGAGATCGGGGCCCACCAAGAGACCCAGTACTTC. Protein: CASSPEIGAHQETQYF.

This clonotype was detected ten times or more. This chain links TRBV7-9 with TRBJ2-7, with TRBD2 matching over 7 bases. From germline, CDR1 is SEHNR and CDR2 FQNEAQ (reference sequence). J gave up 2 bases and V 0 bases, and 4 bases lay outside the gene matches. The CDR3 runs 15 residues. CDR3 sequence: CASSLAGGRPYEQYF. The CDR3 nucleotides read TGTGCCAGCAGCTTAGCGGGGGGGAGGCCCTACGAGCAGTACTTC.

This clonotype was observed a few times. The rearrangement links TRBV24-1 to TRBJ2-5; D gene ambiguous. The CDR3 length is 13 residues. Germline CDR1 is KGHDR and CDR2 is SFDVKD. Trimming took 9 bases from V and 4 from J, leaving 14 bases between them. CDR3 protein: CATGWGSTETQYF. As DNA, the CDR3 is TGTGCCACCGGGTGGGGAAGTACAGAGACCCAGTACTTC.